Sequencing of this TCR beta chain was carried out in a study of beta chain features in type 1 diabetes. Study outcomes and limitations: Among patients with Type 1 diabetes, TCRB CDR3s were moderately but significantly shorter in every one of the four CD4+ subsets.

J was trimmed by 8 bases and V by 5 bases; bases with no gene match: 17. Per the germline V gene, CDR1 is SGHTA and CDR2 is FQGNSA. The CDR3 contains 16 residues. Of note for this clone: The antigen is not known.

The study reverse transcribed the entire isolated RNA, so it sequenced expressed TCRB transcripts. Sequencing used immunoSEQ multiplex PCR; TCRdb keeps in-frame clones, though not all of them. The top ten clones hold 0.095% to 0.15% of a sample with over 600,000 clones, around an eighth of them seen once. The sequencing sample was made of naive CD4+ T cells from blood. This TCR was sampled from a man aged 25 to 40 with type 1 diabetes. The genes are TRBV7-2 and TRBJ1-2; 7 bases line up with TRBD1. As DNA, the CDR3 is TGTGCCAGCAGCCCAGAAATGACAGGGAGGAAGGAGGGCTACACCTTC. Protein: CASSPEMTGRKEGYTF. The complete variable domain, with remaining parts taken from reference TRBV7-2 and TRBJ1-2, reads GAGVSQSPSNKVTEKGKDVELRCDPISGHTALYWYRQSLGQGLEFLIYFQGNSAPDKSGLPSDRFSAERTGGSVSTLTIQRTQQEDSAVYLCASSPEMTGRKEGYTFGSGTRLTVV.